This is a list of T cell receptor beta chains from one sample in a study of T cell repertoires in ileal Crohn's disease. TCRdb keeps only in-frame clones here, not all; method: immunoSEQ multiplex PCR. The sample consists of 13,000 or so clones, 70% to 85% of them appearing once. The sequenced sample was ileal tissue. These receptors originate from an adult with Crohn's disease. Each CDR3 is given with its conserved first and last residue.

j_gene,v_gene,len,CDR3aa
TRBJ1-1,TRBV6-5,14,CASTLDRVGTEAFF
TRBJ1-5,TRBV19,17,CASGNTGIDYSNQPQHF
TRBJ1-1,TRBV5-4,15,CASSPRGGTNTEAFF
TRBJ1-1,TRBV9,13,CASSQGGVTEAFF
TRBJ2-3,TRBV29-1,14,CSVDETSSTDTQYF
TRBJ1-2,TRBV6-1,14,CASSPTGAGGGYTF
TRBJ1-2,TRBV7-9,14,CASLPVGQAYGYTF
TRBJ1-2,TRBV29-1,13,CSVGTVEGYGYTF
TRBJ1-4,TRBV7-9,16,CASSLHRLITNEKLFF
TRBJ1-4,TRBV5-6,12,CASSLRREKLFF
TRBJ2-3,TRBV6-4,14,CASSERGDADTQYF
TRBJ1-3,TRBV27,13,CASRRTSGNTIYF
TRBJ1-1,TRBV4-1,15,CASSQVDRVNTEAFF
TRBJ2-1,TRBV30,15,CAWRPSGGNYNEQFF
TRBJ1-2,TRBV27,14,CASGYRDSEYGYTF
TRBJ1-5,TRBV6-1,15,CASSAFTGSNQPQHF
TRBJ2-2,TRBV6-6,14,CASSYQRNTGELFF
TRBJ2-7,TRBV10-1,15,CASSVSGGHSYEQYF
TRBJ1-1,TRBV6-6,14,CASSYTALNTEAFF
TRBJ1-5,TRBV2,14,CASTGQGASQPQHF
TRBJ1-2,TRBV6-1,12,CASSAGSWGYTF
TRBJ2-7,TRBV6-1,14,CASSPTGRAYEQYF
TRBJ1-5,TRBV2,14,CASSERVGEQPQHF
TRBJ2-7,TRBV19,16,CASSRARKGGSYEQYF
TRBJ1-4,TRBV5-8,12,CASSFVPLRVFF
TRBJ1-3,TRBV30,13,CAWSVWGANTIYF
TRBJ2-5,TRBV5-1,12,CASSLTEETQYF